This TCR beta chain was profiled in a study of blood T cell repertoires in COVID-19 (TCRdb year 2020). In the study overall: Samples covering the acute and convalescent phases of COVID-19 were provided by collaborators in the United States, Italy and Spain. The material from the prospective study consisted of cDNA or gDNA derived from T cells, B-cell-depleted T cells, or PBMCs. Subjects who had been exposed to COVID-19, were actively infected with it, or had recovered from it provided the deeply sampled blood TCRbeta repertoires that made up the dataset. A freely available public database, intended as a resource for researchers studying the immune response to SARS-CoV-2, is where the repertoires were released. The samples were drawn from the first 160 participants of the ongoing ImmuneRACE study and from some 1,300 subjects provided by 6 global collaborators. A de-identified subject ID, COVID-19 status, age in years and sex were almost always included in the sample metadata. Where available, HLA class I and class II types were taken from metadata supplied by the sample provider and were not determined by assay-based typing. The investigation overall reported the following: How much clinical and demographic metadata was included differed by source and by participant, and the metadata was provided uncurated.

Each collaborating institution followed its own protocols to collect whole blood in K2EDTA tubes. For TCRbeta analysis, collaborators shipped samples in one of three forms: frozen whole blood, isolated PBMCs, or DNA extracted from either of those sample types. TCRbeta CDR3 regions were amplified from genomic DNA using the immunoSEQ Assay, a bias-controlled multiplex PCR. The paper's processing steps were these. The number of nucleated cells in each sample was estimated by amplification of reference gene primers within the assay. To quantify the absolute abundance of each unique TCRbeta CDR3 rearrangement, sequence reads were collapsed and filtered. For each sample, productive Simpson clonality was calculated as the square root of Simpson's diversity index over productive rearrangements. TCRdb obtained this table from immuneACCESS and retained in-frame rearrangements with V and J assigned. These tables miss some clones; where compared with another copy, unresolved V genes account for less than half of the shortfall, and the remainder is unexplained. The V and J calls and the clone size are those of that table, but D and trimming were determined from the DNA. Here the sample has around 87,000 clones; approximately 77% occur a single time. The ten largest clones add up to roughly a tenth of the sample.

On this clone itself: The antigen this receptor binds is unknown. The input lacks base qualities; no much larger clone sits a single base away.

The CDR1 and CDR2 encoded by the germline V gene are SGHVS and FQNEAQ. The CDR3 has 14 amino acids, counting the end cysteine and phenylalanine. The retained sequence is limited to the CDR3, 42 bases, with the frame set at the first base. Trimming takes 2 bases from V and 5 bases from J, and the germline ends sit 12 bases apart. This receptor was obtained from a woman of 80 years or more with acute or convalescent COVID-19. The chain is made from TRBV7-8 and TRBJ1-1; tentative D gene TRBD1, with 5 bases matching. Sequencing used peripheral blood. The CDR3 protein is CASSLNQGGTEAFF. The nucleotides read TGTGCCAGCAGCTTAAATCAGGGAGGTACTGAAGCTTTCTTT.